Listed below are T cell receptor beta chains from one sample, sequenced in a study of vaccination effects on CD4 cells after COVID-19. The antigens these receptors bind are not known. The table came from immunoSEQ multiplex PCR; TCRdb's copy has only in-frame clones and leaves some out. Among under 45,000 clones listed, more than 60% were seen once. Sequenced material: CD4+ T cells from PBMCs cultured with HCoV-OC43 spike peptides, taken before COVID-19 vaccination. Source of these receptors: a human donor who received a COVID-19 vaccine. The CDR3 runs from the conserved cysteine through the conserved F or W. Each record gives: clone size, V gene, J gene, D gene, CDR3 protein, CDR3 DNA. The D gene is left open where the match is weak. Rows give clone size only sometimes, using once, few, many, or a class for an expanded clone.

clone_size: NA; v_call: TRBV7-2; j_call: TRBJ2-5; d_call: NA; cdr3_aa: CASSFRGGHQETQYF; cdr3_nt: TGTGCCAGCAGCTTCCGTGGAGGGCACCAAGAGACCCAGTACTTC
clone_size: NA; v_call: TRBV4-2; j_call: TRBJ2-1; d_call: TRBD1; cdr3_aa: CASSPVSRDRANEQFF; cdr3_nt: TGTGCCAGCAGCCCCGTAAGCCGGGACAGGGCCAATGAGCAGTTCTTC
clone_size: NA; v_call: TRBV12-3/TRBV12-4; j_call: TRBJ1-1; d_call: NA; cdr3_aa: CASSPPGGRGAFF; cdr3_nt: TGTGCCAGCAGTCCGCCGGGGGGGCGTGGGGCTTTCTTT
clone_size: NA; v_call: TRBV7-2; j_call: TRBJ2-5; d_call: NA; cdr3_aa: CASSLAGLARETQYF; cdr3_nt: TGTGCCAGCAGCTTAGCGGGACTGGCAAGGGAGACCCAGTACTTC
clone_size: NA; v_call: TRBV4-1; j_call: TRBJ1-2; d_call: TRBD1; cdr3_aa: CASSRDRGGYGYTF; cdr3_nt: TGCGCCAGCAGCCGAGACAGGGGCGGCTATGGCTACACCTTC
clone_size: NA; v_call: TRBV18; j_call: TRBJ1-2; d_call: NA; cdr3_aa: CASSPSSDRGYTF; cdr3_nt: TGTGCCAGCTCACCATCGTCCGACCGCGGCTACACCTTC
clone_size: NA; v_call: TRBV6-1; j_call: TRBJ1-5; d_call: NA; cdr3_aa: CASSEGDGRGLPQHF; cdr3_nt: TGTGCCAGCAGTGAAGGGGACGGCCGAGGGTTGCCCCAGCATTTT
clone_size: NA; v_call: TRBV10-3; j_call: TRBJ2-4; d_call: TRBD1; cdr3_aa: CAISEFQDRVTKNIQYF; cdr3_nt: TGTGCCATCAGTGAGTTTCAGGACAGGGTGACCAAAAACATTCAGTACTTC
clone_size: NA; v_call: TRBV3-1/TRBV3-2; j_call: TRBJ2-3; d_call: NA; cdr3_aa: CASTWFRSRDTQYF; cdr3_nt: TGTGCCAGCACCTGGTTTCGATCCCGGGATACGCAGTATTTT
clone_size: NA; v_call: TRBV11-3; j_call: TRBJ2-5; d_call: TRBD2; cdr3_aa: CASSFSGGAYETQYF; cdr3_nt: TGTGCCAGCAGCTTTAGCGGGGGGGCCTACGAGACCCAGTACTTC
clone_size: NA; v_call: TRBV5-6; j_call: TRBJ2-3; d_call: TRBD1; cdr3_aa: CASSYRGTGGTDTQYF; cdr3_nt: TGTGCCAGCAGCTACAGGGGGACCGGGGGCACAGATACGCAGTATTTT
clone_size: NA; v_call: TRBV10-3; j_call: TRBJ2-7; d_call: NA; cdr3_aa: CAISEAAGASYEQYF; cdr3_nt: TGTGCCATCAGTGAGGCGGCGGGGGCGTCCTACGAGCAGTACTTC
clone_size: NA; v_call: TRBV6-4; j_call: TRBJ1-6; d_call: TRBD1; cdr3_aa: CASRQDRAPNSPLHF; cdr3_nt: TGTGCCAGCAGGCAGGACAGGGCCCCGAATTCACCCCTCCACTTT
clone_size: NA; v_call: TRBV7-2; j_call: TRBJ2-5; d_call: NA; cdr3_aa: CASSSERTQYF; cdr3_nt: TGTGCCAGCAGCTCAGAGAGGACCCAGTACTTC
clone_size: once; v_call: TRBV5-4; j_call: TRBJ2-7; d_call: TRBD2; cdr3_aa: CASSLELAGEAEQYF; cdr3_nt: TGTGCCAGCAGCTTGGAACTAGCGGGAGAGGCCGAGCAGTACTTC
clone_size: NA; v_call: TRBV10-3; j_call: TRBJ2-3; d_call: TRBD1; cdr3_aa: CAISALDRGGSTDTQYF; cdr3_nt: TGTGCCATCAGTGCCCTGGACAGGGGCGGTAGCACAGATACGCAGTATTTT
clone_size: NA; v_call: TRBV25-1; j_call: TRBJ2-2; d_call: TRBD1; cdr3_aa: CASSHGTGVTGELFF; cdr3_nt: TGTGCCAGCAGTCACGGGACAGGGGTAACCGGGGAGCTGTTTTTT
clone_size: few; v_call: TRBV5-1; j_call: TRBJ2-5; d_call: NA; cdr3_aa: CASSPGANWETQYF; cdr3_nt: TGCGCCAGCAGCCCGGGTGCCAACTGGGAGACCCAGTACTTC
clone_size: NA; v_call: TRBV4-1; j_call: TRBJ1-1; d_call: NA; cdr3_aa: CASSGNTGIGTEAFF; cdr3_nt: TGCGCCAGCAGCGGAAACACAGGGATTGGAACTGAAGCTTTCTTT
clone_size: once; v_call: TRBV10-3; j_call: TRBJ2-7; d_call: NA; cdr3_aa: CAISEADASSYEQYF; cdr3_nt: TGTGCCATCAGTGAGGCCGACGCCTCCTCCTACGAGCAGTACTTC
clone_size: once; v_call: TRBV29-1; j_call: TRBJ2-1; d_call: TRBD1; cdr3_aa: CSVGPDRAYNEQFF; cdr3_nt: TGCAGCGTTGGGCCGGACAGGGCGTACAATGAGCAGTTCTTC
clone_size: NA; v_call: TRBV6-6; j_call: TRBJ1-3; d_call: NA; cdr3_aa: CASGYSGNTIYF; cdr3_nt: TGTGCCAGCGGGTACTCTGGAAACACCATATATTTT
clone_size: NA; v_call: TRBV5-4; j_call: TRBJ2-7; d_call: NA; cdr3_aa: CASSPEAGSSGYEQYF; cdr3_nt: TGTGCCAGCAGTCCTGAGGCAGGGTCTTCGGGTTACGAGCAGTACTTC
clone_size: NA; v_call: TRBV3-1/TRBV3-2; j_call: TRBJ2-3; d_call: NA; cdr3_aa: CASSQDFGRTDTQYF; cdr3_nt: TGTGCCAGCAGCCAAGATTTCGGTCGCACAGATACGCAGTATTTT
clone_size: few; v_call: TRBV5-8; j_call: TRBJ2-7; d_call: TRBD2; cdr3_aa: CASSLETSGSNYEQYF; cdr3_nt: TGTGCCAGCAGCTTGGAGACTAGCGGGAGTAACTACGAGCAGTACTTC
clone_size: once; v_call: TRBV29-1; j_call: TRBJ2-5; d_call: TRBD1; cdr3_aa: CSVRQPGGQETQYF; cdr3_nt: TGCAGCGTTCGACAGCCAGGGGGACAAGAGACCCAGTACTTC
clone_size: NA; v_call: TRBV7-9; j_call: TRBJ1-1; d_call: NA; cdr3_aa: CASSSDTVNTEAFF; cdr3_nt: TGTGCCAGCAGCTCAGATACAGTGAACACTGAAGCTTTCTTT
clone_size: NA; v_call: TRBV24-1; j_call: TRBJ2-5; d_call: TRBD2; cdr3_aa: CATSPAGGETQYF; cdr3_nt: TGTGCCACCAGTCCAGCGGGAGGAGAGACCCAGTACTTC
clone_size: NA; v_call: TRBV9; j_call: TRBJ1-4; d_call: NA; cdr3_aa: CASSPRQVRNEKLFF; cdr3_nt: TGTGCCAGCAGCCCCAGACAGGTCCGTAATGAAAAACTGTTTTTT
clone_size: NA; v_call: TRBV6-2/TRBV6-3; j_call: TRBJ2-7; d_call: TRBD2; cdr3_aa: CASSYDSHGGNLRGSSYEQYF; cdr3_nt: TGTGCCAGCAGTTACGATTCCCACGGCGGGAACTTGCGGGGGAGCTCCTACGAGCAGTACTTC
clone_size: NA; v_call: TRBV6-1; j_call: TRBJ1-3; d_call: TRBD1; cdr3_aa: CASSEETGPSGNTIYF; cdr3_nt: TGTGCCAGCAGTGAAGAGACAGGGCCCTCTGGAAACACCATATATTTT